This entry features one T cell receptor beta chain sequence. The target of this receptor is not known. Base qualities are not recorded, but no much larger clone differs from it by a single base. V is cut by 0 bases and J by 7 bases, and the space between the germline ends is 7 bases. From its cysteine to its phenylalanine, the CDR3 spans 12 amino acids. Only CDR3 DNA is held: 36 bases, read in frame from base 1. CDR1 and CDR2 were assigned from the germline V gene (reference sequence) as SEHNR and FQNEAQ. Instrument used: Illumina NovaSeq 6000. TCRalpha and TCRbeta cDNA libraries were built by 5'RACE with constant-segment primers, adding sample barcodes and unique molecular identifiers. RNA was extracted from every sample with Trizol reagent. Amplification of the libraries took two PCR steps, and the second step added a second sample barcode plus Illumina TruSeq adapters. Libraries were sequenced on an Illumina NovaSeq with 2 x 150 bp paired-end reads. The original pipeline was this. With migec v1.2.7, reads were demultiplexed and then collapsed into UMI-guided consensus sequences. Using mixcr v2.1.11, the UMI consensuses were aligned to TRA and TRB V and J templates and assembled into clonotypes. A clonotype was counted as expanded or contracted only if both edgeR and NoisET called the change significant, with noise models trained on biological replicates. For edgeR calls, a false discovery rate-adjusted p below 0.01 and a log2 fold-change threshold of 1 were applied. As an exploratory analysis of dynamics, PCA with hierarchical clustering was applied to max-normalized trajectories of the 1000 most abundant clonotypes. Each responding clone was given a CD4 or CD8 phenotype based on the CD4+ and CD8+ repertoires, which had been sequenced separately. The public reads were quality trimmed at Q25 with fastp and then assembled into clones with MiXCR by TCRdb, keeping productive beta chains. Rows merge per CDR3 protein into single entries with the most common DNA and genes. These V and J calls originate from TCRdb's pipeline instead of the authors' own analysis. This sample is represented by about 110,000 distinct CDR3 sequences; about 17% of them were singletons. The ten top clones hold 25% to 35% of the sample.

Ficoll-Paque density gradient centrifugation was the method used to isolate PBMCs. This sample is part of a study of T-cell memory formation after mild COVID-19 (dated by TCRdb to the early 2020s). As for the study more broadly: TCR sequence clusters from the two donors were largely donor specific. Longitudinal TCRalpha and TCRbeta repertoire sequencing tracked T-cell clones expanding and contracting after mild COVID-19 in a couple of donors. The cohort was made up of two young adult volunteers, one female and one male, who were previously healthy.

Beyond this particular receptor, the publication reports: Balanced CD4/CD8 phenotypes were observed for clones contracting from day 15 to 85, whereas a bias towards CD4+ was observed for a second wave of clones expanding from day 15 to 37. The study covered only a couple of mild cases, and larger cohorts including severe cases with pre-infection samples were considered necessary. SARS-CoV-2 specificity was not confirmed for the second-wave clones peaking on day 37. Contracting CD4+ clones appeared mostly in the CM and EM memory subsets, whereas CD8+ clones were enriched in EMRA. Some responding clones were found in pre-infection memory, which suggests that pre-existing cross-reactive memory T cells took part in the SARS-CoV-2 response.

The chain was built from TRBV7-9 and TRBJ2-7, with no confident D gene call. The specimen sequenced was PBMCs or a T cell subset sorted from them (not recorded which). The TCR was taken from an adult woman who had mild COVID-19 (a few samples of this study predate the infection). The sample titles of this study are shuffled in the database, so cell type and time point are left out; the donor was told from shared clones. This receptor carries the CDR3 CASSLALGEQYF. Here is the DNA: TGTGCCAGCAGCTTAGCGCTGGGGGAGCAGTACTTC.